The 23 T cell receptor beta chains reported below all come from one sample, sequenced in a study of blood T cell repertoires in COVID-19. Some clones are missing from TCRdb's copy, which holds only in-frame ones; the method was immunoSEQ multiplex PCR. The table has 300,000 to 450,000 clones, more than 75% seen once. The material sequenced was PBMCs or T cells enriched from blood (not recorded which). These receptors were taken from a woman aged 18 to 35 who had recovered from COVID-19.

The chain recombines TRBV28 with TRBJ2-1, with a tentative D call TRBD2 (7 bases). V lost 2 bases and J 8 bases, leaving 28 bases between the germline ends. CDR1 MDHEN and CDR2 SYDVKM come from the germline V gene. The CDR3 consists of 19 residues. Here the CDR3 reads CASSLRGGVQEPSFYEQFF. For the CDR3, the DNA is TGTGCCAGCAGTTTAAGGGGGGGGGTACAGGAGCCCTCGTTCTATGAGCAGTTCTTC.

The chain combines TRBV9 with TRBJ1-1; D gene ambiguous. The ends were cut back, 3 bases at V and 1 base at J, with 7 bases in the middle. CDR3 length: 13 residues. In germline, CDR1 is SGDLS, CDR2 YYNGEE. CDR3 protein: CASSARPNTEAFF. The DNA for the CDR3 is TGTGCCAGCAGCGCTAGACCGAACACTGAAGCTTTCTTT.

The chain joins TRBV4-1 to TRBJ1-1; D possibly corresponds to TRBD1 (5 bases). Trimming removed 2 bases at V and 5 bases at J, with 9 bases between. This CDR3 has 13 amino acids. Germline values: CDR1 MGHRA, CDR2 YSYEKL. The CDR3 sequence is CASSQSGGTEAFF. For the CDR3, the DNA is TGCGCCAGCAGCCAAAGCGGGGGGACTGAAGCTTTCTTT.

This rearrangement joins TRBV19 to TRBJ2-1, with D possibly matching TRBD1 (6 bases). The CDR3 is 15 amino acids. The V and J ends lost 4 bases and 7 bases respectively, with 17 bases between them. Per the germline V gene, CDR1 is LNHDA and CDR2 is SQIVND (reference sequence). The CDR3 here is CASSKGQPTRNEQFF. Here the CDR3 DNA reads TGTGCCAGTAGTAAAGGACAGCCTACGAGAAATGAGCAGTTCTTC.

J is TRBJ1-1 and V is TRBV6-2 or TRBV6-3, with 8 bases fitting TRBD1. The CDR3 runs 18 residues. Per the germline V gene, CDR1 is MNHEY and CDR2 is SVGEGT. The trim removed 5 bases at V and 4 bases at J, leaving 18 bases unmatched. CDR3: CASSGLRWQGALSTEAFF. In nucleotides, the CDR3 is TGTGCCAGCAGTGGGCTTAGGTGGCAGGGGGCATTGAGCACTGAAGCTTTCTTT.

V usage is TRBV5-6 and J usage is TRBJ1-1; D not resolved. The germline V and J ends were trimmed by 3 bases and 0 bases, with 6 bases remaining between them. CDR1 is SGHDT and CDR2 is YYEEEE in the germline V gene. This CDR3 is built from 13 residues. The CDR3 coding sequence is TGTGCCAGCAGCTCGGGGTTGAACACTGAAGCTTTCTTT. Translation gives CASSSGLNTEAFF.

The chain recombines TRBV5-1 with TRBJ1-5; 7 positions match TRBD1. Losses at the gene ends were 4 bases for V and 6 bases for J; bases not matched to a gene: 10. CDR3 size: 15 residues. The germline CDR1 and CDR2 sequences are SGHRS and YFSETQ. The DNA for the CDR3 is TGCGCCAGCAGCCTGACAGGGAATGAGGGTCAGCCCCAGCATTTT. This sequence encodes CASSLTGNEGQPQHF.

The chain uses TRBV30 and TRBJ1-2, with D perhaps matching TRBD1 (5 bases). Between the trimmed V and J ends, which lost 5 bases and 3 bases, there was a span of 10 bases. Germline CDR1 GTSNPN, CDR2 SVGIG (reference sequence). The CDR3 is 12 amino acids. Here the CDR3 DNA reads TGTGCCTGGTTCAGGGTAGACTATGGCTACACCTTC. Amino acid sequence: CAWFRVDYGYTF.

V gene TRBV7-6 combines with J gene TRBJ1-1, with a weak D call TRBD1 (5 bases). This CDR3 has 11 amino acids. The V gene lost 1 base and the J gene lost 11 bases, with 8 bases spanning the gap. Germline V gene lookup returns CDR1 SGHVS and CDR2 FNYEAQ. For the CDR3, the DNA is TGTGCCAGCAGCTTAGGACAGAGCGCTTTCTTT. Residues: CASSLGQSAFF.

Only one count was recorded for this clone. The chain employs TRBV5-1 and TRBJ1-6; no reliable D call. The CDR3 has 15 residues. Per the germline V gene, CDR1 is SGHRS and CDR2 is YFSETQ. V lost 0 bases to trimming and J lost 10 bases, with 14 bases between them. For the CDR3, the DNA is TGCGCCAGCAGCTTGGAGGGTGGAGGTAGATCACCCCTCCACTTT. Translated, it gives CASSLEGGGRSPLHF.

This clone came up a few times. The chain links TRBV2 to TRBJ1-1; D is possibly TRBD1 (6 bases). Trimming stripped 6 bases from V and 5 bases from J, with 13 bases between. The CDR3 has 13 residues. Germline CDR1 and CDR2: SNHLY and FYNNEI. Here the CDR3 reads CASSLAQGTEAFF. For the CDR3, the DNA is TGTGCCAGCAGCCTTGCACAGGGAACTGAAGCTTTCTTT.

The chain combines TRBV18 with TRBJ1-1; D gene uncertain. This CDR3 comprises 11 residues. Germline V gene lookup returns CDR1 KGHSH and CDR2 LQKENI. V was pared by 3 bases and J by 7 bases, with 6 bases between. As DNA, the CDR3 is TGTGCCAGCTCACCTGGTAGTGAAGCTTTCTTT. As protein: CASSPGSEAFF.

The gene calls are TRBV30 and TRBJ1-5; D uncertain. This CDR3 is 14 amino acids long. Germline CDR1 GTSNPN, CDR2 SVGIG (reference sequence). V was pared by 0 bases and J by 7 bases, with 13 bases between. CDR3 DNA sequence: TGTGCCTGGAGTGTTGGTTTTGGTGGCCAGCCCCAGCATTTT. Translation: CAWSVGFGGQPQHF.

The chain is built from TRBV7-8 and TRBJ2-7, with TRBD2 matching over 7 bases. The V gene's germline CDR1 is SGHVS and CDR2 FQNEAQ. V shed 5 bases and J 7 bases; nucleotides not matched to a gene: 5. There are 12 residues in the CDR3. The CDR3 spells CASSPWGGEQYF. Here the CDR3 DNA reads TGTGCCAGCAGCCCCTGGGGAGGGGAGCAGTACTTC.

Only a few counts were recorded for this clone. The rearrangement uses TRBV7-7 and TRBJ2-5, with 8 bases identical to TRBD1. From germline, CDR1 is SSHAT and CDR2 FNYEAQ (reference sequence). The CDR3 contains 15 residues. CDR3 coding DNA: TGTGCTAGTTCTTCCGGGACAGGCGTCCAAGAGACCCAGTACTTC. This sequence encodes CASSSGTGVQETQYF.

This chain joins TRBV30 and TRBJ2-1; D remains unclear. V was cut by 0 bases and J by 0 bases, with 9 bases left in between. The CDR3 covers 15 residues. The V gene's germline CDR1 is GTSNPN and CDR2 SVGIG (reference sequence). CDR3 DNA: TGTGCCTGGAGTGTAGGTACGGGCTCCTACAATGAGCAGTTCTTC. It is translated as CAWSVGTGSYNEQFF.

The chain employs TRBV6-5 and TRBJ1-2, with D tentatively TRBD1 (5 bases). CDR1 MNHEY and CDR2 SVGAGI come from the germline V gene. The CDR3 loop spans 13 amino acids. Trimming took 6 bases from V and 5 from J, leaving 13 bases between them. The CDR3 sequence: CASSAGTPYGYTF. The CDR3, as DNA: TGTGCCAGCAGCGCCGGGACTCCTTATGGCTACACCTTC.

This chain joins TRBV27 and TRBJ1-2; possibly TRBD1 for D (6 bases). Trimming took 3 bases from V and 6 from J, leaving 11 bases between them. This CDR3 spans 13 amino acids. From germline, CDR1 is MNHEY and CDR2 SMNVEV (reference sequence). CDR3 DNA: TGTGCCAGCAGTTTCAGGGGCATGGATGGCTACACCTTC. Its protein product is CASSFRGMDGYTF.

The chain combines TRBV19 with TRBJ1-2, with 8 bases lining up with TRBD1. CDR3 size: 17 residues. V was pared by 1 base and J by 0 bases, with 7 bases of the junction left unmatched. Germline V CDR1 and CDR2: LNHDA, SQIVND (reference sequence). The DNA of the CDR3 is TGTGCCAGTAGTATAGGGACAGGGATAAGGTCTAACTATGGCTACACCTTC. The encoded protein is CASSIGTGIRSNYGYTF.

The genes are TRBV23-1 and TRBJ2-7, with D unclear. TRBV23-1 is recorded as an ORF, its role being uncertain. CDR3 length equals 16 residues. The ends were cut back, 8 bases at V and 2 bases at J, with 22 bases in the middle. The CDR3 DNA is TGCGCCAGCCGCCTCGAATTGTCAGGTCTAACCTACGAGCAGTACTTC. This encodes CASRLELSGLTYEQYF.

The chain carries TRBV30 and TRBJ2-7; 12 positions match TRBD1. The CDR3 contains 14 residues. V shed 6 bases, J shed 6 bases, and the junction held 9 bases outside the gene matches. The germline V gene encodes CDR1 GTSNPN and CDR2 SVGIG (reference sequence). CDR3: CACQPGTGGAEQYF. The CDR3 DNA sequence: TGTGCCTGCCAACCCGGGACAGGGGGCGCCGAGCAGTACTTC.

This clone was observed once. The chain carries TRBV6-5 and TRBJ2-5; 11 positions match TRBD1. CDR3 size: 15 residues. Germline loops: CDR1 MNHEY, CDR2 SVGAGI. J was trimmed by 3 bases and V by 4 bases; bases with no gene match: 4. The CDR3 loop reads CASSWTGGEEETQYF. The CDR3 DNA reads as TGTGCCAGCAGTTGGACAGGGGGCGAGGAAGAGACCCAGTACTTC.

This clone appeared a single time. The chain joins TRBV9 to TRBJ2-5; maybe TRBD1 (6 bases). V was trimmed by 3 bases and J by 5 bases, leaving 8 bases between them. CDR1 and CDR2 from the germline V gene are SGDLS and YYNGEE. The CDR3 is 12 residues long. The chain's CDR3 is CASSDRDETQYF. Here the CDR3 DNA reads TGTGCCAGCAGCGACAGGGACGAGACCCAGTACTTC.